A selection of T cell receptor beta chains follows, all from one sample in a study of B cell selection in AIRE deficiency. Sequencing was performed with immunoSEQ multiplex PCR; in TCRdb, only in-frame clones are kept and a portion is missing. This sample has about 22,000 clones, with 80% to 95% found just once. The sequenced sample consisted of CD4+CD25+ Tregs sorted from PBMCs. All receptors come from a human donor in good health. CDR3s include the opening cysteine and the closing phenylalanine or tryptophan. Each record gives: V gene, D gene, clone size, J gene, CDR3 protein, CDR3 DNA. D genes are given only for firm matches. The listing skips clone size in some rows; elsewhere it reads once, few, many or a size class.

v_call: TRBV11-2
d_call: -
clone_size: once
j_call: TRBJ2-7
cdr3_aa: CASSLGRTVSSYEQYF
cdr3_nt: TGTGCCAGCAGCTTAGGGAGAACGGTAAGCTCCTACGAGCAGTACTTC

v_call: TRBV9
d_call: TRBD1
clone_size: -
j_call: TRBJ2-2
cdr3_aa: CASSRRQGSTGELFF
cdr3_nt: TGTGCCAGCAGCCGAAGACAGGGCAGTACCGGGGAGCTGTTTTTT

v_call: TRBV5-1
d_call: TRBD1
clone_size: -
j_call: TRBJ2-7
cdr3_aa: CASSTWTGQTSYEQYF
cdr3_nt: TGCGCCAGCAGCACTTGGACAGGTCAGACCTCCTACGAGCAGTACTTC

v_call: TRBV5-6
d_call: -
clone_size: -
j_call: TRBJ1-2
cdr3_aa: CASSLDLGGLGYTF
cdr3_nt: TGTGCCAGCAGCTTGGACCTGGGTGGTTTAGGCTACACCTTC

v_call: TRBV5-5
d_call: -
clone_size: -
j_call: TRBJ1-2
cdr3_aa: CASSLARVGYGYTF
cdr3_nt: TGTGCCAGCAGCTTGGCCAGGGTCGGCTATGGCTACACCTTC

v_call: TRBV19
d_call: -
clone_size: -
j_call: TRBJ2-7
cdr3_aa: CASSITGTDSYEQYF
cdr3_nt: TGTGCCAGTAGTATAACAGGGACTGACTCCTACGAGCAGTACTTC

v_call: TRBV21-1
d_call: -
clone_size: -
j_call: TRBJ2-3
cdr3_aa: CASSKAASFTDTQYF
cdr3_nt: TGTGCCAGCAGCAAAGCGGCCAGCTTCACAGATACGCAGTATTTT

v_call: TRBV6-5
d_call: -
clone_size: once
j_call: TRBJ1-2
cdr3_aa: CASKILGVDYGYTF
cdr3_nt: TGTGCCAGCAAGATCTTGGGAGTGGACTATGGCTACACCTTC

v_call: TRBV7-9
d_call: TRBD2
clone_size: -
j_call: TRBJ2-5
cdr3_aa: CASTRAGGQETQYF
cdr3_nt: TGTGCCAGCACGCGGGCGGGAGGCCAAGAGACCCAGTACTTC

v_call: TRBV11-2
d_call: TRBD2
clone_size: -
j_call: TRBJ2-7
cdr3_aa: CASSLYASGRPGGYEQYF
cdr3_nt: TGTGCCAGCAGCTTATATGCTAGCGGGAGGCCAGGCGGGTACGAGCAGTACTTC

v_call: TRBV27
d_call: -
clone_size: -
j_call: TRBJ1-2
cdr3_aa: CASSSRGGGGGYTF
cdr3_nt: TGTGCCAGCAGTTCGAGGGGGGGAGGCGGTGGCTACACCTTC

v_call: TRBV19
d_call: -
clone_size: few
j_call: TRBJ2-7
cdr3_aa: CASSIDNSYEQYF
cdr3_nt: TGTGCCAGTAGTATAGACAACTCCTACGAGCAGTACTTC

v_call: TRBV18
d_call: -
clone_size: -
j_call: TRBJ1-1
cdr3_aa: CASSPTQGYTEAFF
cdr3_nt: TGTGCCAGCTCACCGACCCAGGGGTACACTGAAGCTTTCTTT

v_call: TRBV5-4
d_call: -
clone_size: -
j_call: TRBJ1-2
cdr3_aa: CASSYPSYGYTF
cdr3_nt: TGTGCCAGCAGCTACCCCTCTTATGGCTACACCTTC

v_call: TRBV10-1
d_call: -
clone_size: -
j_call: TRBJ1-4
cdr3_aa: CASSESGGNEKLFF
cdr3_nt: TGCGCCAGCAGTGAGTCGGGGGGTAATGAAAAACTGTTTTTT

v_call: TRBV7-3
d_call: TRBD2
clone_size: -
j_call: TRBJ2-1
cdr3_aa: CASSLTGLAGDGRQFF
cdr3_nt: TGTGCCAGCAGCTTAACTGGGCTAGCGGGAGATGGCAGGCAGTTCTTC

v_call: TRBV2
d_call: TRBD2
clone_size: -
j_call: TRBJ2-5
cdr3_aa: CASSGLAGALGDQYF
cdr3_nt: TGTGCCAGCAGTGGGCTAGCGGGGGCCCTCGGGGACCAGTACTTC

v_call: TRBV7-9
d_call: TRBD2
clone_size: -
j_call: TRBJ2-3
cdr3_aa: CASSLAIRGGTQYF
cdr3_nt: TGTGCCAGCAGCTTAGCGATACGCGGGGGGACGCAGTATTTT

v_call: TRBV6-6
d_call: TRBD2
clone_size: -
j_call: TRBJ2-7
cdr3_aa: CASSYWTSGEQYF
cdr3_nt: TGTGCCAGCAGTTACTGGACTAGCGGCGAGCAGTACTTC

v_call: TRBV6-5
d_call: TRBD1
clone_size: -
j_call: TRBJ2-2
cdr3_aa: CASSYSPDRGTGELFF
cdr3_nt: TGTGCCAGCAGTTACTCCCCGGACAGGGGCACCGGGGAGCTGTTTTTT

v_call: TRBV4-2
d_call: TRBD2
clone_size: -
j_call: TRBJ2-3
cdr3_aa: CASSWGLAGAGTDTQYF
cdr3_nt: TGTGCCAGCAGCTGGGGACTAGCGGGAGCGGGCACAGATACGCAGTATTTT

v_call: TRBV9
d_call: -
clone_size: -
j_call: TRBJ1-2
cdr3_aa: CASSLLVNYGYTF
cdr3_nt: TGTGCCAGCAGCTTGTTGGTTAACTATGGCTACACCTTC

v_call: TRBV10-3
d_call: TRBD1
clone_size: -
j_call: TRBJ2-4
cdr3_aa: CAISDRGPNIQYF
cdr3_nt: TGTGCCATCAGTGACAGGGGGCCGAACATTCAGTACTTC

v_call: TRBV6-1
d_call: -
clone_size: -
j_call: TRBJ2-1
cdr3_aa: CASSYIGEQFF
cdr3_nt: TGTGCCAGCAGTTATATCGGTGAGCAGTTCTTC